These 27 T cell receptor beta chains were all obtained from the same sample, sequenced in a study of CD8 T cells in ankylosing spondylitis. TCRdb analysed the 5' RACE reads with MiXCR anew, one entry per CDR3 protein. The sample includes fewer than 750,000 distinct CDR3 sequences, under 20% of them seen just once. Broader study findings: What appeared characteristic of ankylosing spondylitis blood was a TCR beta motif of several highly homologous variants.

These receptors lack a known antigen. The sample taken for sequencing was blood, either unsorted or a sorted T cell fraction (not recorded which). Receptor source: a male donor with ankylosing spondylitis.

This chain connects TRBV7-9 to TRBJ2-1; 8 positions agree with TRBD1. CDR3 length: 15 amino acids. Germline CDR1 SEHNR, CDR2 FQNEAQ (reference sequence). V was pared by 7 bases and J by 6 bases, with 11 bases of the junction left unmatched. The CDR3: CASTTSRTGPNEQFF. The CDR3, as DNA: TGTGCCAGCACCACAAGTAGGACAGGGCCCAATGAGCAGTTCTTC. Combining the CDR3 with reference TRBV7-9 and TRBJ2-1 gives the whole variable domain DTGVSQNPRHKITKRGQNVTFRCDPISEHNRLYWYRQTLGQGPEFLTYFQNEAQLEKSRLLSDRFSAERPKGSFSTLEIQRTEQGDSAMYLCASTTSRTGPNEQFFGPGTRLTVL.

This clonotype was counted a few times. The chain recombines TRBV4-2 with TRBJ1-1, with 8 bases matching TRBD1. Looked up from germline, CDR1 is LGHNA and CDR2 is YNFKEQ. There are 12 residues in the CDR3. Trimming at V came to 7 bases and at J to 5 bases, leaving 3 bases not matched to a gene. The CDR3 nucleotides are TGTGCCAGCATGCGGGACAGGACTGAAGCTTTCTTT. Protein: CASMRDRTEAFF.

CDR3 residues: CASSQETGRVYEQFF. The CDR3 region has the DNA TGTGCCAGCAGCCAAGAGACCGGGAGGGTGTATGAGCAGTTCTTC. This chain links TRBV4-2 with TRBJ2-1; 8 nucleotides match TRBD2. The germline V gene encodes CDR1 LGHNA and CDR2 YNFKEQ. V trimming: 0 bases; J trimming: 8 bases; junction bases outside the gene matches: 6. This CDR3 spans 15 amino acids.

CDR3: CASSTGQKNTIYF. The CDR3 bases are TGTGCCAGCAGTACCGGACAGAAAAACACCATATATTTT. The V and J genes are TRBV2 and TRBJ1-3; D may be TRBD1 (6 bases). This CDR3 comprises 13 residues. The germline CDR1 and CDR2 sequences are SNHLY and FYNNEI. Deletions cut 5 bases from V and 6 bases from J, with 11 bases between. Using reference TRBV2 and TRBJ1-3 for the parts outside the CDR3, the full variable domain is EPEVTQTPSHQVTQMGQEVILRCVPISNHLYFYWYRQILGQKVEFLVSFYNNEISEKSEIFDDQFSVERPDGSNFTLKIRSTKLEDSAMYFCASSTGQKNTIYFGEGSWLTVV.

This clonotype occurred many times. This chain joins TRBV7-2 and TRBJ2-7; D gene ambiguous. The V gene lost 1 base and the J gene lost 2 bases, with 9 bases spanning the gap. The CDR3 runs 14 residues. CDR1 and CDR2 (germline): SGHTA, FQGNSA. Here the CDR3 reads CASSLEELAYEQYF. CDR3 coding DNA: TGTGCCAGCAGCTTAGAGGAGTTGGCCTACGAGCAGTACTTC.

In its sample, this clonotype was seen a few times. The genes are TRBV7-8 and TRBJ2-7, with 7 bases fitting TRBD2. There are 14 residues in the CDR3. The germline CDR1 and CDR2 sequences are SGHVS and FQNEAQ. V shed 8 bases and J 2 bases; nucleotides not matched to a gene: 9. The CDR3 spells CASGSGGRTYEQYF. The CDR3 DNA sequence: TGTGCCAGCGGGTCTGGCGGGAGAACCTACGAGCAGTACTTC.

The chain couples TRBV4-1 to TRBJ2-5; 9 bases are shared with TRBD2. Germline V CDR1 and CDR2: MGHRA, YSYEKL. The CDR3 spans 17 residues. V was clipped by 0 bases and J by 5 bases; unmatched bases: 10. As DNA, the CDR3 is TGCGCCAGCAGCCAAGATTGGGGGACTAGCATGGGGGAGACCCAGTACTTC. It specifies CASSQDWGTSMGETQYF.

This clonotype was counted between two and nine times. The J gene is TRBJ2-2, the V gene TRBV12-3 or TRBV12-4; 8 bases agree with TRBD2. The CDR3 loop spans 15 amino acids. V gave up 4 bases and J gave up 3 bases; unmatched junction bases: 4. CDR3: CASSYLTSDTGELFF. The CDR3 DNA is TGTGCCAGCAGTTATCTGACTAGCGACACCGGGGAGCTGTTTTTT.

J is TRBJ2-2 and V is TRBV2, with no clear D. V shed 6 bases and J shed 3 bases, with 8 bases lying between them. The germline CDR1 and CDR2 sequences are SNHLY and FYNNEI. The CDR3 consists of 13 residues. The CDR3 reads CASRTRDTGELFF. CDR3 bases: TGTGCCAGCAGGACCCGGGACACCGGGGAGCTGTTTTTT.

CDR3 protein: CASLEDSKETQYF. The CDR3 DNA follows: TGTGCCAGCCTCGAGGACAGCAAAGAGACCCAGTACTTC. The chain recombines TRBV6-2 or TRBV6-3 with TRBJ2-5, with D possibly matching TRBD1 (6 bases). V was shortened by 8 bases and J by 3 bases, with 13 bases between the two germline ends. The CDR3 runs to 13 residues. Germline CDR1 reads MNHEY; CDR2 reads SVGEGT.

Here the CDR3 reads CASSPPASGRKGRYEQYF. In nucleotides, the CDR3 is TGTGCCAGCAGTCCCCCTGCTAGCGGGAGGAAGGGCCGCTACGAGCAGTACTTC. The gene calls are TRBV3-1 and TRBJ2-7; 11 bases are a match to TRBD2. Germline CDR1 is LGHDT and CDR2 is YNNKEL (reference sequence). V gave up 6 bases and J gave up 3 bases; unmatched junction bases: 16. The CDR3 extends over 18 amino acids.

This clonotype was detected a few times. The V gene is TRBV28, the J gene TRBJ2-1, with 7 nucleotides matching TRBD2. The ends lost 8 bases at V and 0 bases at J; junction bases unmatched: 7. In germline, CDR1 is MDHEN, CDR2 SYDVKM. This CDR3 region has 15 residues. This CDR3 reads CASEKAGISYNEQFF. DNA of the CDR3: TGTGCCAGCGAAAAAGCGGGAATCTCCTACAATGAGCAGTTCTTC.

This clonotype was counted a few times. CDR3 sequence: CSARDSRGNEQFF. As DNA, the CDR3 is TGCAGTGCTAGAGATTCCCGGGGCAATGAGCAGTTCTTC. The chain couples TRBV20-1 to TRBJ2-1, with D perhaps TRBD2 (5 bases). This CDR3 contains 13 residues. Per the germline V gene, CDR1 is DFQATT and CDR2 is SNEGSKA (reference sequence). The germline V and J ends were trimmed by 0 bases and 6 bases, with 9 bases remaining between them.

The genes are TRBV19 and TRBJ2-1; no definite D call. Trimming removed 5 bases from V and 5 bases from J, with 10 bases in between. The CDR3 has 13 amino acids. Germline V gene data show CDR1 as LNHDA and CDR2 as SQIVND (reference sequence). CDR3 sequence (DNA): TGTGCCAGTAGTCGTGGGAAAAACAATGAGCAGTTCTTC. Amino acid sequence: CASSRGKNNEQFF.

This clonotype was picked up a small number of times. V is TRBV12-3 or TRBV12-4 and J is TRBJ1-2, with 8 bases aligning to TRBD1. The V and J ends lost 1 base and 8 bases, in that order; junction bases with no gene match: 3. This CDR3 is built from 13 residues. The CDR3 nucleotides read TGTGCCAGCAGTTTAGAAACAGGGGGAGGCTACACCTTC. Its translation is CASSLETGGGYTF.

This clonotype has a handful of counts. Written as DNA, the CDR3 is TGCGCCAGCAGCTTGGATGACGGACCCAATCAGCCCCAGCATTTT. This sequence encodes CASSLDDGPNQPQHF. V usage is TRBV5-1 and J usage is TRBJ1-5, with D unclear. The CDR3 runs to 15 residues. CDR1 SGHRS and CDR2 YFSETQ come from the germline V gene. With 0 bases removed from V and 3 bases from J, the gap between germline ends came to 10 bases.

V usage is TRBV13 and J usage is TRBJ1-3; D is undetermined. V shed 5 bases and J shed 2 bases, with 13 bases lying between them. Germline CDR1 is PRHDT and CDR2 is FYEKMQ (reference sequence). The CDR3 spans 15 residues. Here the CDR3 reads CASSTWPGPGNTIYF. The CDR3 coding sequence is TGTGCCAGCAGCACCTGGCCGGGCCCTGGAAACACCATATATTTT.

The V call is TRBV4-2, the J call TRBJ2-2, with D hard to call. CDR1 is LGHNA and CDR2 is YNFKEQ in the germline V gene. The CDR3 runs to 14 residues. Trimming cost V 4 bases and J 1 base, with 7 bases left between them. The CDR3 loop is CASSPYKNTGELFF. The CDR3 region has the DNA TGTGCCAGCAGCCCGTACAAGAACACCGGGGAGCTGTTTTTT.

This clonotype occurred many times. This chain links TRBV29-1 with TRBJ2-2; 8 positions match TRBD1. The trim removed 7 bases at V and 4 bases at J, leaving 2 bases unmatched. The germline V gene has CDR1 SQVTM and CDR2 ANQGSEA. The CDR3 covers 12 residues. The CDR3 loop is CSGTGGTGELFF. The CDR3 coding sequence is TGCAGCGGAACAGGGGGCACCGGGGAGCTGTTTTTT.

This sequence joins TRBV4-2 and TRBJ2-5; 12 bases map to TRBD2. Germline V gene lookup returns CDR1 LGHNA and CDR2 YNFKEQ. The CDR3 totals 15 residues. V was clipped by 1 base and J by 4 bases; unmatched bases: 1. The CDR3 region is CASSQASGGAETQYF. The CDR3 DNA is TGTGCCAGCAGCCAAGCTAGCGGGGGGGCAGAGACCCAGTACTTC.

This clonotype was counted only a few times. This chain links TRBV20-1 with TRBJ2-7; perhaps TRBD2 as D (7 bases). The germline V and J ends were trimmed by 6 bases and 4 bases, with 25 bases remaining between them. This CDR3 comprises 16 residues. The germline gives CDR1 DFQATT, CDR2 SNEGSKA (reference sequence). In DNA, the CDR3 is TGCAGTGCCCATCCCTGGGGGGAAGGGGGGGTTTACGAGCAGTACTTC. Its translation is CSAHPWGEGGVYEQYF.

This clonotype has just a few counts. V usage is TRBV7-3 and J usage is TRBJ2-1, with 7 bases matching TRBD2. J gave up 7 bases and V 5 bases, and 5 bases lay outside the gene matches. Per the germline V gene, CDR1 is SGHTA and CDR2 is FQGTGA. CDR3 size: 13 residues. CDR3 sequence: CASSQYSGNEQFF. For the CDR3, the DNA is TGTGCCAGCAGCCAATATAGCGGGAATGAGCAGTTCTTC. The full variable domain, rest sourced from reference TRBV7-3 and TRBJ2-1, is GAGVSQTPSNKVTEKGKYVELRCDPISGHTALYWYRQSLGQGPEFLIYFQGTGAADDSGLPNDRFFAVRPEGSVSTLKIQRTERGDSAVYLCASSQYSGNEQFFGPGTRLTVL.

This clonotype was found a few times. CDR3 sequence (DNA): TGCAGTGCCAGGGGGACTAGCGGAAGGAATGAGCAGTTCTTC. It yields the protein CSARGTSGRNEQFF. The J gene is TRBJ2-1, the V gene TRBV20-1, with 11 bases fitting TRBD2. This CDR3 contains 14 residues. Germline loops: CDR1 DFQATT, CDR2 SNEGSKA (reference sequence). The V gene end was trimmed by 6 bases and the J gene end by 7 bases; junction bases not matched to a gene: 8.

The rearrangement uses TRBV5-1 and TRBJ2-2; the match to TRBD1 covers 12 bases. V lost 3 bases to trimming and J lost 2 bases; unmatched junction nucleotides: 8. The CDR3 has 18 amino acids. Germline V lookup: CDR1 SGHRS, CDR2 YFSETQ. The CDR3 coding sequence is TGCGCCAGCAGCTACACCGGGACAGGGGGCATAAACACCGGGGAGCTGTTTTTT. It is translated as CASSYTGTGGINTGELFF.

This clonotype was found a few times. This chain links TRBV4-2 with TRBJ1-2, with TRBD1 as a possible D gene (5 bases). The CDR3 spans 15 residues. V lost 0 bases and J lost 5, with 13 bases in between. Germline CDR1 and CDR2: LGHNA and YNFKEQ. In nucleotides, the CDR3 is TGTGCCAGCAGCCAAGAAATCGGGCAGGGTTATGGCTACACCTTC. Translating it yields CASSQEIGQGYGYTF.

The chain carries TRBV29-1 and TRBJ2-1; D gene ambiguous. This CDR3 has 12 amino acids. The V and J ends lost 0 bases and 3 bases respectively, with 3 bases between them. Germline CDR1 and CDR2: SQVTM and ANQGSEA. The CDR3 loop reads CSVEDNYNEQFF. CDR3 nucleotides: TGCAGCGTTGAAGATAACTACAATGAGCAGTTCTTC.

This clonotype was recorded many times. The rearrangement links TRBV28 to TRBJ2-7; D gene uncertain. The CDR3 runs 13 residues. Germline V gives CDR1 MDHEN, CDR2 SYDVKM. The V end was cut by 5 bases, the J end by 7 bases, with 15 bases between. The CDR3, as DNA: TGTGCCAGCAGTGTCCCTCCCCTAGAGGAGCAGTACTTC. This codes for CASSVPPLEEQYF.